The source of this TCR beta chain is a study of T cell changes during pregnancy in multiple sclerosis. Method: immunoSEQ multiplex PCR; TCRdb's copy keeps in-frame clones and lacks some. The sample lists approximately 94,000 clones, roughly 90% occurring once. The CDR3 runs 14 residues. V was clipped by 7 bases and J by 7 bases, with 14 bases between them. CDR1 and CDR2 from the germline V gene are MNHNY and SVGAGI (reference sequence). This clone was counted between two and nine times. This receptor was taken from a female donor with multiple sclerosis, enrolled in a pregnancy study. Sequencing was performed on peripheral blood, taken after pregnancy. This chain uses TRBV6-6 with TRBJ1-6; D is uncertain. CDR3 protein: CASIPRGSNSPLHF. The DNA of the CDR3 is TGTGCCAGCATCCCCCGGGGTAGCAATTCACCCCTCCACTTT.